This entry lists 13 T cell receptor beta chains sequenced from one sample in a study of technical replicates of blood from a handful of donors. Profiling relied on immunoSEQ multiplex PCR, and the TCRdb table lists in-frame clones only, not all of them. This table holds some 70,000 clones, roughly 92% found once. The sequencing input was T cells isolated from PBMCs. The receptor source for this set is a human donor in good health.

This chain connects TRBV5-1 to TRBJ2-3; D possibly corresponds to TRBD1 (5 bases). V was trimmed by 3 bases and J by 6 bases, leaving 11 bases between them. From germline, CDR1 is SGHRS and CDR2 YFSETQ. The CDR3 extends over 13 amino acids. CDR3 amino acids: CASSSRVTDTQYF. Written as DNA, the CDR3 is TGCGCCAGCAGCTCCAGGGTTACTGATACGCAGTATTTT.

The chain has TRBV28 and TRBJ1-4, with a weak D call TRBD1 (6 bases). Germline values: CDR1 MDHEN, CDR2 SYDVKM. Trimming removed 6 bases from V and 8 bases from J, with 16 bases in between. This CDR3 is 14 amino acids long. The CDR3 DNA follows: TGTGCCAGCAGCGTACAGGGCTTGGGGGAAAAACTGTTTTTT. Its translation is CASSVQGLGEKLFF. Drawing the rest from reference TRBV28 and TRBJ1-4, the complete variable domain is DVKVTQSSRYLVKRTGEKVFLECVQDMDHENMFWYRQDPGLGLRLIYFSYDVKMKEKGDIPEGYSVSREKKERFSLILESASTNQTSMYLCASSVQGLGEKLFFGSGTQLSVL.

The V gene is TRBV4-1, the J gene TRBJ1-2, with TRBD1 identical over 7 bases. Losses at the gene ends were 5 bases for V and 1 base for J; bases not matched to a gene: 7. This CDR3 contains 15 residues. Germline CDR1 MGHRA, CDR2 YSYEKL. The CDR3: CASSITGAYNYGYTF. CDR3 bases: TGCGCCAGCAGCATCACAGGGGCCTATAACTATGGCTACACCTTC.

This clone was recorded only once. The chain recombines TRBV5-1 with TRBJ1-1, with D maybe TRBD1 (6 bases). This CDR3 is 13 amino acids long. Trimming stripped 7 bases from V and 4 bases from J, with 14 bases between. The V gene's germline CDR1 is SGHRS and CDR2 YFSETQ. CDR3 sequence (DNA): TGCGCCAGCGCCTTGAGGGGGGGCACTGAAGCTTTCTTT. Its translation is CASALRGGTEAFF. The full variable domain, in which reference TRBV5-1 and TRBJ1-1 provide the parts outside the CDR3, is KAGVTQTPRYLIKTRGQQVTLSCSPISGHRSVSWYQQTPGQGLQFLFEYFSETQRNKGNFPGRFSGRQFSNSRSEMNVSTLELGDSALYLCASALRGGTEAFFGQGTRLTVV.

The V and J genes are TRBV11-2 and TRBJ2-1; D is perhaps TRBD2 (5 bases). This CDR3 is built from 15 residues. V lost 1 base, J lost 6 bases, and 13 bases lay in between. Germline V gene sequence: CDR1 SGHAT, CDR2 FQNNGV. The CDR3 nucleotides read TGTGCCAGCAGCTTAGTCATAGGACTTCCCAATGAGCAGTTCTTC. This sequence encodes CASSLVIGLPNEQFF.

The chain couples TRBV7-9 to TRBJ1-4; TRBD1 aligns across 7 bases. The germline CDR1 and CDR2 sequences are SEHNR and FQNEAQ (reference sequence). The CDR3 sequence is 15 residues long. The junction had 10 bases not matched to a gene; V was cut back by 4 bases and J by 8 bases. The CDR3 loop is CASSSLTGPWEKLFF. The CDR3 nucleotides read TGTGCCAGCAGCTCCCTGACAGGGCCGTGGGAAAAACTGTTTTTT.

The V gene is TRBV15, the J gene TRBJ2-6; D may be TRBD2 (6 bases). Trimming removed 9 bases from V and 2 bases from J, with 14 bases in between. The CDR3 spans 15 residues. CDR1 LNHNV and CDR2 YYDKDF come from the germline V gene (reference sequence). CDR3 DNA sequence: TGTGCCACAGCCCGGGGGACCACTGGGGCCAACGTCCTGACTTTC. This encodes CATARGTTGANVLTF.

The chain uses TRBV14 and TRBJ2-3; 7 bases are shared with TRBD2. Germline assignment: CDR1 SGHDN and CDR2 FVKESK. J gave up 2 bases and V 5 bases, and 4 bases lay outside the gene matches. The CDR3 is 14 residues long. CDR3 DNA: TGTGCCAGCAGCTTGCTAGCGGCCACAGATACGCAGTATTTT. Translating gives CASSLLAATDTQYF.

This sequence joins TRBV5-1 and TRBJ2-1, with a weak D call TRBD1 (5 bases). The V gene's germline CDR1 is SGHRS and CDR2 YFSETQ. The V end lost 0 bases, the J end lost 0 bases, and 10 bases lay between the germline ends. The CDR3 contains 16 residues. CDR3 protein: CASSLADRNSYNEQFF. Written as DNA, the CDR3 is TGCGCCAGCAGCTTGGCCGACAGAAACTCCTACAATGAGCAGTTCTTC. Looking up the rest from reference TRBV5-1 and TRBJ2-1 gives the full variable domain: KAGVTQTPRYLIKTRGQQVTLSCSPISGHRSVSWYQQTPGQGLQFLFEYFSETQRNKGNFPGRFSGRQFSNSRSEMNVSTLELGDSALYLCASSLADRNSYNEQFFGPGTRLTVL.

The CDR3 sequence: CAISEAPTGLDTEAFF. In DNA, the CDR3 is TGTGCCATCAGTGAGGCCCCCACAGGGTTGGACACTGAAGCTTTCTTT. The chain is built from TRBV10-3 and TRBJ1-1; D perhaps matches TRBD1 (6 bases). CDR3 length: 16 residues. From germline, CDR1 is ENHRY and CDR2 SYGVKD. Between the trimmed V and J ends, which lost 2 bases and 3 bases, there was a span of 16 bases.

The chain links TRBV9 to TRBJ2-2; no firm D call. The CDR3 totals 14 residues. The V gene's germline CDR1 is SGDLS and CDR2 YYNGEE. The V gene lost 4 bases and the J gene lost 4 bases, with 11 bases spanning the gap. The CDR3 reads CASSITVFTGELFF. DNA of the CDR3: TGTGCCAGCAGCATCACAGTTTTCACCGGGGAGCTGTTTTTT.

The chain recombines TRBV5-1 with TRBJ2-3; 8 bases are shared with TRBD2. The germline V gene encodes CDR1 SGHRS and CDR2 YFSETQ. V shed 5 bases and J 0 bases; nucleotides not matched to a gene: 14. The CDR3 sequence is 18 residues long. The CDR3 nucleotides read TGCGCCAGCAGAATTCTTCTTGGCACTAGCGGTAGCACAGATACGCAGTATTTT. This codes for CASRILLGTSGSTDTQYF.

The genes are TRBV19 and TRBJ1-1; TRBD1 matches at 7 bases. The CDR3 totals 16 residues. CDR1 LNHDA and CDR2 SQIVND come from the germline V gene (reference sequence). V gave up 0 bases and J gave up 2 bases; unmatched junction bases: 6. The CDR3 reads CASSIDGEGANTEAFF. The CDR3 coding sequence is TGTGCCAGTAGTATAGATGGAGAGGGGGCAAACACTGAAGCTTTCTTT.